The 32 T cell receptor beta chains below all came from one sample that was sequenced in a study of T cells in Graves' hyperthyroidism and ophthalmopathy. Using RNA transcripts as the source, TCR beta CDR3 regions were amplified. First-round RT-PCR of the TCR CDR3 relied on the HTBI primer set. TCRdb re-derived calls from the multiplex PCR reads in MiXCR, one entry per CDR3 protein. Here the sample spans about 400,000 distinct CDR3 sequences, 15% to 18% being singletons. Material for sequencing was blood. These receptors originate from a woman aged 18-35 years with Graves' hyperthyroidism that later progressed to Graves' ophthalmopathy.

This clonotype was seen many times. This rearrangement joins TRBV28 to TRBJ1-1; no firm D call. The CDR3 sequence is 12 residues long. Per germline, CDR1 MDHEN and CDR2 SYDVKM. V dropped 4 bases and J dropped 3 bases, with 6 bases sitting between them. CDR3 in DNA: TGTGCCAGCAGTTACAGCGACACTGAAGCTTTCTTT. This sequence encodes CASSYSDTEAFF. Full variable domain (outside the CDR3, taken from reference TRBV28 and TRBJ1-1): DVKVTQSSRYLVKRTGEKVFLECVQDMDHENMFWYRQDPGLGLRLIYFSYDVKMKEKGDIPEGYSVSREKKERFSLILESASTNQTSMYLCASSYSDTEAFFGQGTRLTVV.

This clonotype was counted only a few times. The chain combines TRBV4-3 with TRBJ2-7, with 7 bases lining up with TRBD1. V shed 6 bases and J 0 bases; nucleotides not matched to a gene: 2. This CDR3 region has 13 residues. Looked up from germline, CDR1 is LGHNA and CDR2 is YSLEER. CDR3: CASRGDSSYEQYF. CDR3 nucleotide sequence: TGCGCCAGCAGGGGGGACAGCTCCTACGAGCAGTACTTC.

The table lists this clonotype with a count of one. The chain is built from TRBV7-9 and TRBJ2-3; D assignment may be TRBD1 or TRBD2 (6 bases each). CDR1 SEHNR and CDR2 FQNEAQ come from the germline V gene (reference sequence). The CDR3 totals 21 residues. V lost 5 bases and J lost 1, with 31 bases in between. This CDR3 reads CASSHFPYPGRGALGTDTQYF. The CDR3 DNA sequence: TGTGCCAGCAGCCATTTCCCGTACCCGGGAAGGGGGGCGCTGGGCACAGATACGCAGTATTTT.

Ten or more counts support this clonotype. The J gene is TRBJ2-1, the V gene TRBV7-2, with 10 nucleotides matching TRBD2. CDR1 SGHTA and CDR2 FQGNSA come from the germline V gene. V was clipped by 4 bases and J by 7 bases; unmatched bases: 4. The CDR3 extends over 14 amino acids. The CDR3 is CASSSSGRSNEQFF. DNA of the CDR3: TGTGCCAGCAGCTCTAGCGGGAGAAGTAATGAGCAGTTCTTC.

This clonotype came up a few times. V gene TRBV9 combines with J gene TRBJ2-7; maybe TRBD2 (6 bases). Looked up from germline, CDR1 is SGDLS and CDR2 is YYNGEE. The V and J ends lost 4 bases and 0 bases respectively, with 20 bases between them. CDR3 size: 17 residues. The CDR3 region has the DNA TGTGCCAGCAGCCGTAAGAGCGGCGGGGTCTACTCCTACGAGCAGTACTTC. This translates into CASSRKSGGVYSYEQYF.

This clonotype showed up many times. This chain uses TRBV18 with TRBJ1-1; 9 bases line up with TRBD1. The V and J ends lost 3 bases and 5 bases, in that order; junction bases with no gene match: 10. Looked up from germline, CDR1 is KGHSH and CDR2 is LQKENI. This CDR3 is 16 amino acids long. This CDR3 is CASSPRTGAPRTEAFF. CDR3 nucleotides: TGTGCCAGCTCACCTCGGACAGGGGCCCCGAGGACTGAAGCTTTCTTT.

At least ten counts were recorded for this clonotype. The chain employs TRBV2 and TRBJ1-1; perhaps TRBD1 as D (5 bases). Trimming cost V 3 bases and J 1 base, with 9 bases left between them. Germline V gene lookup returns CDR1 SNHLY and CDR2 FYNNEI. This CDR3 comprises 14 residues. The CDR3 sequence: CASSDARANTEAFF. CDR3 nucleotides: TGTGCCAGCAGTGATGCCAGGGCGAACACTGAAGCTTTCTTT.

At least ten counts were recorded for this clonotype. V usage is TRBV7-2 and J usage is TRBJ1-1; 8 bases are a match to TRBD1. The ends lost 3 bases at V and 5 bases at J; junction bases unmatched: 8. Germline assignment: CDR1 SGHTA and CDR2 FQGNSA. The CDR3 is 15 residues long. The CDR3 loop reads CASSFRTGGGTEAFF. DNA of the CDR3: TGTGCCAGCAGCTTCCGAACAGGGGGGGGTACTGAAGCTTTCTTT.

This clonotype appeared a few times. The V and J genes are TRBV6-1 and TRBJ2-1; possibly TRBD2 for D (6 bases). The CDR3 consists of 13 residues. Germline values: CDR1 MNHNS, CDR2 SASEGT. V lost 6 bases and J lost 6, with 12 bases in between. The CDR3 nucleotides are TGTGCCAGCAGCGCGGGACGCCGCAATGAGCAGTTCTTC. Residues: CASSAGRRNEQFF.

This clonotype was recorded only once. V gene TRBV7-9 combines with J gene TRBJ2-3; 16 bases align to TRBD2. This CDR3 has 19 residues. Germline V gene data show CDR1 as SEHNR and CDR2 as FQNEAQ (reference sequence). J was trimmed by 4 bases and V by 3 bases; bases with no gene match: 10. In nucleotides, the CDR3 is TGTGCCAGCAGCTTTTCTGGGACTAGCGGGAGGGCCAAAGCAGATACGCAGTATTTT. Protein sequence: CASSFSGTSGRAKADTQYF.

This clonotype was picked up a small number of times. The genes are TRBV7-2 and TRBJ2-1; D unclear. The CDR3 covers 14 residues. Per the germline V gene, CDR1 is SGHTA and CDR2 is FQGNSA. V lost 1 base and J lost 5, with 9 bases in between. The CDR3 here is CASSLGGIDNEQFF. The CDR3 DNA sequence: TGTGCCAGCAGCTTAGGAGGAATAGACAATGAGCAGTTCTTC.

This clonotype was detected ten times or more. V usage is TRBV2 and J usage is TRBJ2-3, with 9 bases matching TRBD2. Trimming at V came to 8 bases and at J to 4 bases, leaving 7 bases not matched to a gene. The CDR3 is 14 residues long. Germline CDR1 and CDR2: SNHLY and FYNNEI. CDR3 sequence reads: CASAETSGADTQYF. Written as DNA, the CDR3 is TGTGCCAGCGCGGAGACTAGCGGTGCAGATACGCAGTATTTT.

The genes are TRBV4-3 and TRBJ2-7, with 7 nucleotides matching TRBD1. CDR1 LGHNA and CDR2 YSLEER come from the germline V gene. The V and J ends lost 1 base and 2 bases, in that order; junction bases with no gene match: 8. The CDR3 has 16 residues. CDR3 sequence (DNA): TGCGCCAGCAGCCAAGGGCGTCGACAGGGACCCTACGAGCAGTACTTC. Protein sequence: CASSQGRRQGPYEQYF.

This clonotype was detected ten times or more. V and J are TRBV20-1 and TRBJ2-7; D is unresolved. Germline-derived CDR1 and CDR2 are DFQATT and SNEGSKA (reference sequence). The V end lost 6 bases, the J end lost 2 bases, and 14 bases lay between the germline ends. The CDR3 spans 13 residues. The CDR3 sequence is CSANHRVPYEQYF. DNA for the CDR3: TGCAGTGCCAACCACCGGGTTCCCTACGAGCAGTACTTC.

This clonotype was found many times. The rearrangement uses TRBV7-9 and TRBJ1-1; tentative D call: TRBD1 (5 bases). The CDR3 consists of 12 residues. Germline CDR1 SEHNR, CDR2 FQNEAQ (reference sequence). With 4 bases removed from V and 5 bases from J, the gap between germline ends came to 8 bases. The CDR3 sequence is CASSWEGTEAFF. The CDR3 DNA sequence: TGTGCCAGCAGCTGGGAGGGGACTGAAGCTTTCTTT.

This clonotype was seen many times. The chain uses TRBV27 and TRBJ2-1; TRBD2 matches 11 bases. Germline values: CDR1 MNHEY, CDR2 SMNVEV (reference sequence). The V gene end was trimmed by 7 bases and the J gene end by 4 bases; junction bases not matched to a gene: 6. The CDR3 covers 15 residues. The CDR3 protein is CASTVIAGGYNEQFF. Written as DNA, the CDR3 is TGTGCCAGCACCGTAATAGCGGGAGGGTACAATGAGCAGTTCTTC.

The V call is TRBV12-3 or TRBV12-4, the J call TRBJ2-1; the D is unclear. The ends were cut back, 3 bases at V and 10 bases at J, with 7 bases in the middle. This CDR3 spans 11 amino acids. The CDR3 DNA follows: TGTGCCAGCAGTTTTGGGTTCGAGCAGTTCTTC. Translation gives CASSFGFEQFF.

This clonotype was seen many times. V gene TRBV20-1 combines with J gene TRBJ2-1, with 8 bases lining up with TRBD2. CDR1 is DFQATT, CDR2 SNEGSKA, per germline (reference sequence). The V segment lost 2 bases and the J segment 7 bases; nucleotides outside the gene matches: 7. This CDR3 region has 14 residues. The CDR3 is CSARPGTSLNEQFF. In DNA form, the CDR3 reads TGCAGTGCTAGACCCGGGACTAGTTTAAATGAGCAGTTCTTC.

This clonotype occurred a few times. V and J are TRBV9 and TRBJ2-1, with D possibly being TRBD1 (6 bases). Looked up from germline, CDR1 is SGDLS and CDR2 is YYNGEE. The V end lost 0 bases, the J end lost 9 bases, and 16 bases lay between the germline ends. This CDR3 region has 15 residues. For the CDR3, the DNA is TGTGCCAGCAGCGTAGGGGGGCAGTTCCGGGGTGAGCAGTTCTTC. Its translation: CASSVGGQFRGEQFF. The complete variable domain, with remaining parts taken from reference TRBV9 and TRBJ2-1, reads DSGVTQTPKHLITATGQRVTLRCSPRSGDLSVYWYQQSLDQGLQFLIQYYNGEERAKGNILERFSAQQFPDLHSELNLSSLELGDSALYFCASSVGGQFRGEQFFGPGTRLTVL.

The V and J genes are TRBV24-1 and TRBJ2-1, with 7 bases that match TRBD1. Germline CDR1 KGHDR, CDR2 SFDVKD. Trimming at V came to 3 bases and at J to 7 bases, leaving 14 bases not matched to a gene. The CDR3 is 17 residues long. The CDR3 DNA is TGTGCCACCAGTGATCGGGCCGGGACAGCCCCGTTAAATGAGCAGTTCTTC. The encoded protein is CATSDRAGTAPLNEQFF.

The rearrangement links TRBV27 to TRBJ2-5; TRBD1 aligns across 7 bases. Germline trimming cut 3 bases from V and 5 bases from J; bases unmatched to any gene: 6. This CDR3 is 14 amino acids long. Germline V gene lookup returns CDR1 MNHEY and CDR2 SMNVEV (reference sequence). The CDR3 coding sequence is TGTGCCAGCAGTTTTTCGAGGGGGCTGGAGACCCAGTACTTC. Its translation: CASSFSRGLETQYF.

The rearrangement links TRBV11-2 to TRBJ2-3; D uncertain. Trimming shortened V by 10 bases and J by 6 bases, and 17 bases separated the two germline ends. The CDR3 spans 13 residues. Germline CDR1 and CDR2: SGHAT and FQNNGV. The CDR3 bases are TGTGCCACCAGTGTCGGGCTATGGGATACGCAGTATTTT. It specifies CATSVGLWDTQYF.

This clonotype was observed at least ten times. V and J are TRBV28 and TRBJ1-4; TRBD1 aligns across 7 bases. This CDR3 has 13 amino acids. The germline gives CDR1 MDHEN, CDR2 SYDVKM. The V segment lost 4 bases and the J segment 7 bases; nucleotides outside the gene matches: 3. In DNA, the CDR3 is TGTGCCAGCAGTTCGACAGGGAGTGAAAAACTGTTTTTT. As protein: CASSSTGSEKLFF. Full variable domain (rest looked up from reference TRBV28 and TRBJ1-4): DVKVTQSSRYLVKRTGEKVFLECVQDMDHENMFWYRQDPGLGLRLIYFSYDVKMKEKGDIPEGYSVSREKKERFSLILESASTNQTSMYLCASSSTGSEKLFFGSGTQLSVL.

This clonotype was seen ten or more times. V usage is TRBV3-1 and J usage is TRBJ2-1; D perhaps matches TRBD2 (6 bases). Germline CDR1 reads LGHDT; CDR2 reads YNNKEL (reference sequence). This CDR3 has 13 amino acids. V lost 5 bases and J 2 bases, leaving 7 bases between the germline ends. The CDR3 spells CASSAGTYNEQFF. CDR3 sequence (DNA): TGTGCCAGCAGCGCGGGAACCTACAATGAGCAGTTCTTC.

This clonotype was seen at least ten times. The chain carries TRBV28 and TRBJ2-7, with 7 bases lining up with TRBD2. The CDR3 contains 14 residues. Germline assignment: CDR1 MDHEN and CDR2 SYDVKM. With V trimmed by 7 bases and J by 3 bases, 9 bases remained unmatched. CDR3 protein: CASTLGGSIYEQYF. DNA for the CDR3: TGTGCCAGCACCCTGGGAGGGTCGATCTACGAGCAGTACTTC.

This clonotype has just one count. V and J are TRBV20-1 and TRBJ2-6; 9 nucleotides match TRBD1. The CDR3 is made up of 17 amino acids. Trimming took 6 bases from V and 0 from J; bases not matched to a gene: 9. In germline, CDR1 is DFQATT, CDR2 SNEGSKA (reference sequence). CDR3 region: CSAYTGGFLSGANVLTF. Here the CDR3 DNA reads TGCAGTGCATATACAGGGGGCTTCCTCTCTGGGGCCAACGTCCTGACTTTC.

A note on this clonotype: It may be a read error: a sequence one base away is much more abundant. The V call is TRBV27, the J call TRBJ1-1, with 9 nucleotides matching TRBD1. The V gene's germline CDR1 is MNHEY and CDR2 SMNVEV (reference sequence). Germline trimming cut 5 bases from V and 4 bases from J; bases unmatched to any gene: 8. The CDR3 runs 15 residues. Here the CDR3 DNA reads TGTGCCAGCAGTCCTAGGACAGGGGAGCCCACTGAAGCTTTCTTT. Its translation is CASSPRTGEPTEAFF.

In its sample, this clonotype was seen many times. This chain uses TRBV7-8 with TRBJ2-5; perhaps TRBD1 as D (7 bases). The CDR3 length is 21 residues. From germline, CDR1 is SGHVS and CDR2 FQNEAQ. The V end lost 2 bases, the J end lost 4 bases, and 32 bases lay between the germline ends. Here the CDR3 reads CASSLFLQTGRHLIPGETQYF. The CDR3 bases are TGTGCCAGCAGCTTATTTCTTCAGACAGGGAGGCATCTAATCCCCGGAGAGACCCAGTACTTC. The entire variable domain, with the rest obtained from reference TRBV7-8 and TRBJ2-5, is as follows: GAGVSQSPRYKVAKRGQDVALRCDPISGHVSLFWYQQALGQGPEFLTYFQNEAQLDKSGLPSDRFFAERPEGSVSTLKIQRTQQEDSAVYLCASSLFLQTGRHLIPGETQYFGPGTRLLVL.

This clonotype occurred many times. The chain couples TRBV6-1 to TRBJ2-7, with 12 nucleotides matching TRBD2. Germline CDR1 MNHNS, CDR2 SASEGT. The CDR3 runs to 15 residues. Unmatched junction bases numbered 4, after V lost 6 bases and J lost 1 base. The CDR3 protein is CASSRGLAGSYEQYF. The CDR3 nucleotides read TGTGCCAGCAGCCGAGGACTAGCGGGGTCCTACGAGCAGTACTTC.

Ten or more counts support this clonotype. The V gene is TRBV20-1, the J gene TRBJ2-1; 7 bases agree with TRBD2. With V trimmed by 6 bases and J by 9 bases, 23 bases remained unmatched. Germline V gives CDR1 DFQATT, CDR2 SNEGSKA (reference sequence). CDR3 length: 17 residues. CDR3 sequence: CSAPPHLQSGTWGEQFF. Here the CDR3 DNA reads TGCAGTGCGCCTCCTCATTTACAGAGCGGGACCTGGGGTGAGCAGTTCTTC.

This rearrangement joins TRBV29-1 to TRBJ2-1, with 11 bases that match TRBD2. V shed 4 bases and J 2 bases; nucleotides not matched to a gene: 7. CDR1 is SQVTM, CDR2 ANQGSEA, per germline. The CDR3 covers 16 residues. The CDR3 coding sequence is TGCAGCGTTGTCTTACTAGCGGGAGACACCTACAATGAGCAGTTCTTC. This encodes CSVVLLAGDTYNEQFF.

This clonotype has at least ten counts. The chain combines TRBV12-3 or TRBV12-4 with TRBJ2-1, with D possibly called TRBD1 or TRBD2 (6 bases each). V lost 5 bases and J 1 base, leaving 12 bases between the germline ends. The CDR3 runs 15 residues. CDR3 nucleotide sequence: TGTGCCAGCAGTGTCGGAGGGGGGTCCTACAATGAGCAGTTCTTC. It translates to CASSVGGGSYNEQFF.